The 24 T cell receptor beta chains reported below all come from one sample, sequenced in a study of regulatory T cells. Study-level points and caveats: Hydrophobic residues at CDR3 positions 6 and 7 were enriched in conventional CD4+ T cells of CD3G-deficient patients.

Amplification used 52 TRBV primers and 13 TRBJ primers. The table came from immunoSEQ multiplex PCR; TCRdb's copy has only in-frame clones and leaves some out. The sample contains tens of thousands of clones, about 88% of which appear only once. The antigens for these receptors are not known. Sequencing used conventional CD4+ T cells sorted from blood. The source of these receptors is a child aged 5 to 17 with CD3G deficiency.

V usage is TRBV19 and J usage is TRBJ2-2, with D possibly being TRBD1 (7 bases). The CDR3 has 14 amino acids. Germline loops: CDR1 LNHDA, CDR2 SQIVND (reference sequence). V was clipped by 5 bases and J by 2 bases, with 9 bases between them. This chain's CDR3 is CASSQGGNTGELFF. For the CDR3, the DNA is TGTGCCAGTAGTCAGGGGGGTAACACCGGGGAGCTGTTTTTT.

The chain uses TRBV19 and TRBJ2-2; D uncertain. V lost 3 bases and J 4 bases, leaving 9 bases between the germline ends. This CDR3 spans 14 amino acids. Germline lookup yields CDR1 LNHDA and CDR2 SQIVND (reference sequence). CDR3 sequence (DNA): TGTGCCAGTAGTATCCAACCCAGCACCGGGGAGCTGTTTTTT. Its translation: CASSIQPSTGELFF.

The chain employs TRBV20-1 and TRBJ2-5, with unresolved D. Germline V gene lookup returns CDR1 DFQATT and CDR2 SNEGSKA (reference sequence). Trimming took 0 bases from V and 4 from J, leaving 3 bases between them. This CDR3 has 11 residues. CDR3 bases: TGCAGTGCTAGAGATTTAGAGACCCAGTACTTC. Protein sequence: CSARDLETQYF.

This rearrangement joins TRBV6-1 to TRBJ2-6; 8 bases are shared with TRBD1. This CDR3 region has 17 residues. V lost 4 bases to trimming and J lost 0 bases; unmatched junction nucleotides: 5. The germline V gene encodes CDR1 MNHNS and CDR2 SASEGT. The CDR3 DNA reads as TGTGCCAGCAGTGCACAGGGGGAGGCCTCTGGGGCCAACGTCCTGACTTTC. Encoded protein: CASSAQGEASGANVLTF.

V and J are TRBV5-1 and TRBJ1-1, with unresolved D. Germline V gene lookup returns CDR1 SGHRS and CDR2 YFSETQ. The CDR3 extends over 14 amino acids. The V and J ends lost 0 bases and 5 bases respectively, with 11 bases between them. CDR3 coding DNA: TGCGCCAGCAGCTTGGAGGGAGACTGGACTGAAGCTTTCTTT. As protein: CASSLEGDWTEAFF.

The V gene is TRBV5-1, the J gene TRBJ2-7; TRBD1 matches at 7 bases. Losses at the gene ends were 4 bases for V and 5 bases for J; bases not matched to a gene: 9. CDR3 length: 14 residues. In germline, CDR1 is SGHRS, CDR2 YFSETQ. CDR3 sequence: CASSNGDRSNEQYF. The CDR3 region has the DNA TGCGCCAGCAGCAACGGGGACAGATCCAACGAGCAGTACTTC. Full variable domain (missing parts from reference TRBV5-1 and TRBJ2-7): KAGVTQTPRYLIKTRGQQVTLSCSPISGHRSVSWYQQTPGQGLQFLFEYFSETQRNKGNFPGRFSGRQFSNSRSEMNVSTLELGDSALYLCASSNGDRSNEQYFGPGTRLTVT.

This clone was detected once. The rearrangement uses TRBV10-3 and TRBJ2-7, with D perhaps matching TRBD1 (6 bases). The CDR3 is 13 residues long. Deletions cut 3 bases from V and 4 bases from J, with 10 bases between. Germline V lookup: CDR1 ENHRY, CDR2 SYGVKD. The CDR3 is CAISEQGWYEQYF. The CDR3 bases are TGTGCCATCAGTGAACAGGGATGGTACGAGCAGTACTTC.

About this clone itself: Other DNA sequences of this sample code for an identical CDR3. The chain links TRBV5-1 to TRBJ2-1, with D hard to call. Trimming pared 0 bases from V and 3 bases from J, leaving 4 bases between. Germline CDR1 and CDR2: SGHRS and YFSETQ. This CDR3 is built from 13 residues. This CDR3 is CASSLGGYNEQFF. DNA of the CDR3: TGCGCCAGCAGCTTGGGAGGCTACAATGAGCAGTTCTTC.

This rearrangement joins TRBV9 to TRBJ1-6, with TRBD1 matching 8 bases. With V trimmed by 0 bases and J by 10 bases, 3 bases remained unmatched. Germline values: CDR1 SGDLS, CDR2 YYNGEE. The CDR3 has 14 amino acids. The CDR3 coding sequence is TGTGCCAGCAGCGTAGCCCCAGGGGGCTCACCCCTCCACTTT. It is translated as CASSVAPGGSPLHF.

The V gene is TRBV27, the J gene TRBJ2-3; 14 nucleotides align to TRBD2. The CDR3 has 19 amino acids. Germline V gives CDR1 MNHEY, CDR2 SMNVEV (reference sequence). V was clipped by 5 bases and J by 2 bases; unmatched bases: 12. CDR3 loop: CASSPGTSGSWGLTDTQYF. CDR3 coding DNA: TGTGCCAGCAGTCCAGGGACTAGCGGGAGTTGGGGACTCACAGATACGCAGTATTTT.

The genes are TRBV6-1 and TRBJ2-7; D may be TRBD2 (5 bases). Germline V gives CDR1 MNHNS, CDR2 SASEGT. Trimming took 5 bases from V and 7 from J, leaving 9 bases between them. The CDR3 length is 11 residues. CDR3 DNA sequence: TGTGCCAGCAGTAGAACGGGGGAGCAGTACTTC. Its protein is CASSRTGEQYF.

V usage is TRBV6-1 and J usage is TRBJ2-7; possibly TRBD2 for D (5 bases). With 2 bases removed from V and 1 base from J, the gap between germline ends came to 9 bases. This CDR3 spans 14 amino acids. The germline CDR1 and CDR2 sequences are MNHNS and SASEGT. The CDR3 coding sequence is TGTGCCAGCAGTGAAATGGAGGCGTCCTACGAGCAGTACTTC. Protein sequence: CASSEMEASYEQYF.

This chain uses TRBV28 with TRBJ1-2, with D unclear. CDR1 and CDR2 from the germline V gene are MDHEN and SYDVKM. Trimming removed 6 bases at V and 5 bases at J, with 13 bases between. The CDR3 length is 13 residues. For the CDR3, the DNA is TGTGCCAGCAGCCTGAAGACAAGTTATGGCTACACCTTC. This translates into CASSLKTSYGYTF.

The genes are TRBV28 and TRBJ1-2; D may be TRBD1 (6 bases). Germline CDR1 is MDHEN and CDR2 is SYDVKM. V lost 5 bases and J 5 bases, leaving 15 bases between the germline ends. The CDR3 spans 14 residues. The CDR3 protein is CASSLRTVLYGYTF. The CDR3, as DNA: TGTGCCAGCAGTCTCCGGACAGTCCTATATGGCTACACCTTC.

V usage is TRBV27 and J usage is TRBJ2-7; TRBD1 agrees at 9 bases. The length of the CDR3 is 13 residues. Germline V gene sequence: CDR1 MNHEY, CDR2 SMNVEV (reference sequence). V trimming: 5 bases; J trimming: 7 bases; junction bases outside the gene matches: 6. The CDR3 protein is CASSPGQGREQYF. CDR3 nucleotide sequence: TGTGCCAGCAGTCCCGGACAGGGGAGGGAGCAGTACTTC.

The chain uses TRBV5-1 and TRBJ2-7, with D unresolved. Deletions cut 0 bases from V and 4 bases from J, with 8 bases between. This CDR3 has 13 amino acids. Germline V gene lookup returns CDR1 SGHRS and CDR2 YFSETQ. The CDR3 loop is CASSLAPGYEQYF. For the CDR3, the DNA is TGCGCCAGCAGCTTGGCCCCGGGTTACGAGCAGTACTTC.

This chain uses TRBV6-1 with TRBJ1-2, with a tentative D call TRBD1 (6 bases). This CDR3 is built from 14 residues. The germline CDR1 and CDR2 sequences are MNHNS and SASEGT. V dropped 4 bases and J dropped 8 bases, with 17 bases sitting between them. CDR3 residues: CASSAAQGLGGYTF. The CDR3 coding sequence is TGTGCCAGCAGTGCGGCACAGGGCCTGGGAGGCTACACCTTC.

This clone occurred once. V gene TRBV18 combines with J gene TRBJ2-2; D possibly corresponds to TRBD2 (5 bases). From germline, CDR1 is KGHSH and CDR2 LQKENI. Trimming pared 6 bases from V and 6 bases from J, leaving 14 bases between. The CDR3 runs to 14 residues. The chain's CDR3 is CASSRRRWPGELFF. DNA of the CDR3: TGTGCCAGCTCTAGGAGGAGGTGGCCCGGGGAGCTGTTTTTT.

As DNA, the CDR3 is TGTGCCAGTAGCGCTCGAGGTGGCTATGGCTACACCTTC. Residues: CASSARGGYGYTF. The J gene is TRBJ1-2, the V gene TRBV19, with unresolved D. Germline V CDR1 and CDR2: LNHDA, SQIVND (reference sequence). The CDR3 runs to 13 residues. The ends were cut back, 6 bases at V and 4 bases at J, with 12 bases in the middle.

This chain uses TRBV5-1 with TRBJ2-6, with D perhaps matching TRBD2 (5 bases). The CDR3 extends over 16 amino acids. Germline V CDR1 and CDR2: SGHRS, YFSETQ. The germline V and J ends were trimmed by 0 bases and 1 base, with 8 bases remaining between them. CDR3 DNA: TGCGCCAGCAGCTTGGAGGGAGTATCTGGGGCCAACGTCCTGACTTTC. Translated: CASSLEGVSGANVLTF.

This rearrangement joins TRBV30 to TRBJ2-4; D gene ambiguous. The V gene's germline CDR1 is GTSNPN and CDR2 SVGIG (reference sequence). The CDR3 has 14 amino acids. Deletions cut 0 bases from V and 6 bases from J, with 12 bases between. The chain's CDR3 is CAWSVPDRVNIQYF. The CDR3 DNA is TGTGCCTGGAGTGTCCCGGACCGGGTAAACATTCAGTACTTC.

This chain connects TRBV18 to TRBJ2-7, with D perhaps matching TRBD1 (6 bases). The CDR3 is 13 residues long. CDR1 is KGHSH, CDR2 LQKENI, per germline. V lost 1 base to trimming and J lost 6 bases, with 10 bases between them. CDR3 residues: CASSPRSGAEQYF. The CDR3 DNA sequence: TGTGCCAGCTCACCACGATCAGGGGCCGAGCAGTACTTC. Full variable domain (rest looked up from reference TRBV18 and TRBJ2-7): NAGVMQNPRHLVRRRGQEARLRCSPMKGHSHVYWYRQLPEEGLKFMVYLQKENIIDESGMPKERFSAEFPKEGPSILRIQQVVRGDSAAYFCASSPRSGAEQYFGPGTRLTVT.

The V and J genes are TRBV6-1 and TRBJ1-4; D call uncertain. The CDR3 spans 14 residues. Trimming removed 4 bases from V and 8 bases from J, with 14 bases in between. Germline CDR1 reads MNHNS; CDR2 reads SASEGT. The CDR3, as DNA: TGTGCCAGCAGTGCCCCGGGTGTGGGGGAAAAACTGTTTTTT. It yields the protein CASSAPGVGEKLFF.

This chain uses TRBV6-1 with TRBJ2-5, with TRBD1 matching 8 bases. The better agreement between TRBJ2-7 and the DNA end casts doubt on the J call. Germline values: CDR1 MNHNS, CDR2 SASEGT. The CDR3 has 15 amino acids. The CDR3 loop is CATVRGQAGSDEQYF. Written as DNA, the CDR3 is TGTGCCACCGTCAGGGGACAGGCAGGTTCCGACGAGCAGTACTTC.